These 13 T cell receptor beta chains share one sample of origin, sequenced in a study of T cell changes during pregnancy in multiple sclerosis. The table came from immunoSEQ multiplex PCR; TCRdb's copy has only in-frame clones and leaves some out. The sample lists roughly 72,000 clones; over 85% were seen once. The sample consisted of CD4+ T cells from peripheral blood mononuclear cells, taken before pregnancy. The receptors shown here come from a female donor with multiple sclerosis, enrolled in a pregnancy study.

CDR3 in amino acids: CASRHLAGGDNEQFF. For the CDR3, the DNA is TGTGCCAGCAGACATCTAGCGGGAGGGGACAATGAGCAGTTCTTC. J is TRBJ2-1 and V is TRBV11-2, with TRBD2 matching over 12 bases. Germline assignment: CDR1 SGHAT and CDR2 FQNNGV. V was pared by 6 bases and J by 5 bases, with 5 bases of the junction left unmatched. CDR3 size: 15 residues.

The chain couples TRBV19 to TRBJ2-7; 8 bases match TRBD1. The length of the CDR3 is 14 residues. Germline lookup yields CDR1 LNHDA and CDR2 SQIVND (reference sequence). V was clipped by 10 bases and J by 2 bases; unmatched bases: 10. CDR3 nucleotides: TGTGCCACCTCCCCCGGGACAGGTGCCTACGAGCAGTACTTC. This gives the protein CATSPGTGAYEQYF.

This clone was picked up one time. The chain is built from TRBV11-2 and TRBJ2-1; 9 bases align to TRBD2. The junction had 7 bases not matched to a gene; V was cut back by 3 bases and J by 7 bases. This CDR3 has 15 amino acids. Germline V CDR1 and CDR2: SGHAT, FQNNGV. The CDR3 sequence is CASSFGGRVGNEQFF. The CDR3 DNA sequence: TGTGCCAGCAGCTTCGGCGGGAGGGTTGGGAATGAGCAGTTCTTC.

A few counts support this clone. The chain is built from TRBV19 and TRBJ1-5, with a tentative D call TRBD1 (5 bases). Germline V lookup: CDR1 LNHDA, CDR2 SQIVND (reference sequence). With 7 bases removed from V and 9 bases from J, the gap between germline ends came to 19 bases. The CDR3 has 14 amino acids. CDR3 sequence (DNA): TGTGCCAGTAACCCTAGCCGGGGGAGGGGGCCCCAGCATTTT. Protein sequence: CASNPSRGRGPQHF.

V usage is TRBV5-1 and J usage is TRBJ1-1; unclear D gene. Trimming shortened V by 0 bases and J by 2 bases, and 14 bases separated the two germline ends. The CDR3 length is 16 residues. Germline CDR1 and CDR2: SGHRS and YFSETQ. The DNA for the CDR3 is TGCGCCAGCAGCTTGGAGCCGGCCAGGTCAAACACTGAAGCTTTCTTT. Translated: CASSLEPARSNTEAFF. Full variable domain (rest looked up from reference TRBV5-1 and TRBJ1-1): KAGVTQTPRYLIKTRGQQVTLSCSPISGHRSVSWYQQTPGQGLQFLFEYFSETQRNKGNFPGRFSGRQFSNSRSEMNVSTLELGDSALYLCASSLEPARSNTEAFFGQGTRLTVV.

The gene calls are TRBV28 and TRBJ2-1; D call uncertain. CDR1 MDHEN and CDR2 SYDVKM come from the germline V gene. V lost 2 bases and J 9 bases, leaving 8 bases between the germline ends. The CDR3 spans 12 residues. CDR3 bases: TGTGCCAGCAGTTTAACCTTGGCTGAGCAGTTCTTC. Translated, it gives CASSLTLAEQFF.

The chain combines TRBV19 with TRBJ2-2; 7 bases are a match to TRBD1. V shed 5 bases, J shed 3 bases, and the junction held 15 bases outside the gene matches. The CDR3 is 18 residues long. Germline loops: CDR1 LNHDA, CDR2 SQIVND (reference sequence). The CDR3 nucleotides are TGTGCCAGTAGTCCCGTACGTAAACGACAGGGTTACACCGGGGAGCTGTTTTTT. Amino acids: CASSPVRKRQGYTGELFF.

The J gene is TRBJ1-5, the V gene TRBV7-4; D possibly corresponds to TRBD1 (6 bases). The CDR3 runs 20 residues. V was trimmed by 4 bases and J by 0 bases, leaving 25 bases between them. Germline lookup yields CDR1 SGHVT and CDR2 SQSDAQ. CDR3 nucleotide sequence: TGTGCCAGCAGCTGCGGAGACCCGGGACACCCACTGTATAGCAATCAGCCCCAGCATTTT. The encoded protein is CASSCGDPGHPLYSNQPQHF.

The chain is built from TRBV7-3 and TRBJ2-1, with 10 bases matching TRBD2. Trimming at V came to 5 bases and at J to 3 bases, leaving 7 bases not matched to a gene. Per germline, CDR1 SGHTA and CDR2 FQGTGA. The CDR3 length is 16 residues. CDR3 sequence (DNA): TGTGCCAGCAGCGCTCTAGCGGGGGCCCTCTACAATGAGCAGTTCTTC. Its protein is CASSALAGALYNEQFF.

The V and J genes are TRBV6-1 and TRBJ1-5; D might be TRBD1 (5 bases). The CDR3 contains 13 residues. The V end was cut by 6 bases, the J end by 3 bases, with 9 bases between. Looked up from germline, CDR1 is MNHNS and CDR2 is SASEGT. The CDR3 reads CASSRGNNQPQHF. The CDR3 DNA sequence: TGTGCCAGCAGCCGGGGGAACAATCAGCCCCAGCATTTT.

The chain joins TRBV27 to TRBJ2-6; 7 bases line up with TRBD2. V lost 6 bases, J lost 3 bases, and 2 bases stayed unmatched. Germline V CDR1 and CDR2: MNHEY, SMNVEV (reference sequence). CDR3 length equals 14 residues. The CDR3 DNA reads TGTGCCAGCAGGGGGGGGGTTGGGGCCAACGTCCTGACTTTC. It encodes CASRGGVGANVLTF.

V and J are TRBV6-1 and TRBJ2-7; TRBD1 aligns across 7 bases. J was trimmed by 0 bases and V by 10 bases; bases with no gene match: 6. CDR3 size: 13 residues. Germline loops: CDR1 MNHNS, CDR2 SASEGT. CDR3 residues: CANPDRTSYEQYF. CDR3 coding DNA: TGTGCCAACCCGGACAGGACCTCCTACGAGCAGTACTTC.

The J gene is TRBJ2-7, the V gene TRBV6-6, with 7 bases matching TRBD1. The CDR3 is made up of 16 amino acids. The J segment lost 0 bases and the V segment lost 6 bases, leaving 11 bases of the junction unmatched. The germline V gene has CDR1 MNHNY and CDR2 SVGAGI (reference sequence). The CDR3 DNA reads TGTGCCAGCAGCCAGACAGGGAAAGGGAGCTCCTACGAGCAGTACTTC. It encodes CASSQTGKGSSYEQYF.